The 26 T cell receptor beta chains below were found in one sample sequenced in a study of a mutant IDH1 vaccine in newly diagnosed glioma. Sample time point: week 11, during vaccination. Every vaccination contained 300 ug of the mutant IDH1 20-mer peptide and was paired with topical imiquimod. TCRdb's table, derived via immunoSEQ multiplex PCR, lists solely in-frame clones and lacks some. In the table there are roughly 61,000 clones, around 80% of which are singletons. Their antigen targets remain unknown. The sequenced sample was PBMCs, obtained from a glioma patient whose treatment included an IDH1 peptide vaccine. The receptors originated from a man in his fifties or sixties with glioma.

This clone is medium-sized (0.01 to 0.1%). V and J are TRBV5-4 and TRBJ1-1, with 7 bases matching TRBD1. CDR1 and CDR2 from the germline V gene are SGHNT and YYREEE (reference sequence). The CDR3 covers 14 residues. After removal of 3 bases from V and 5 bases from J, the junction contained 7 bases not matched to a gene. DNA of the CDR3: TGTGCCAGCAGCTCGCAGGGGGTTGGGACTGAAGCTTTCTTT. This gives the protein CASSSQGVGTEAFF.

J is TRBJ2-2 and V is TRBV19, with TRBD2 matching 11 bases. This CDR3 is 16 amino acids long. Germline CDR1 is LNHDA and CDR2 is SQIVND (reference sequence). V lost 7 bases, J lost 7 bases, and 11 bases stayed unmatched. Written as DNA, the CDR3 is TGTGCCAGTACCCCCCGTAGCGGGGGGGCCGGCGGGGAGCTGTTTTTT. Translated, it gives CASTPRSGGAGGELFF.

The CDR3, as DNA: TGTGCCAGCAGCTTAGACCTTCGACAGGGGGCATATGAGACCCAGTACTTC. It codes for CASSLDLRQGAYETQYF. V usage is TRBV11-3 and J usage is TRBJ2-5, with 10 positions matching TRBD1. CDR3 length equals 17 residues. The trim removed 0 bases at V and 5 bases at J, leaving 9 bases unmatched. Per the germline V gene, CDR1 is SGHNT and CDR2 is YENEEA.

The J gene is TRBJ1-1, the V gene TRBV7-9; D not resolved. Germline loops: CDR1 SEHNR, CDR2 FQNEAQ (reference sequence). The CDR3 has 13 amino acids. Trimming took 1 base from V and 4 from J, leaving 7 bases between them. Here the CDR3 DNA reads TGTGCCAGCAGCTTAGGGCAGTCCACTGAAGCTTTCTTT. Amino acid sequence: CASSLGQSTEAFF.

The rearrangement links TRBV6-1 to TRBJ2-7, with TRBD2 matching over 8 bases. The CDR3 has 15 amino acids. Looked up from germline, CDR1 is MNHNS and CDR2 is SASEGT. The J segment lost 3 bases and the V segment lost 2 bases, leaving 6 bases of the junction unmatched. CDR3 sequence (DNA): TGTGCCAGCAGTGAATCCAGAGCGGGAGTCTACGAGCAGTACTTC. Translation: CASSESRAGVYEQYF.

This sequence joins TRBV14 and TRBJ2-7; D not certain. Deletions cut 4 bases from V and 6 bases from J, with 13 bases between. This CDR3 region has 13 residues. Germline CDR1 SGHDN, CDR2 FVKESK. The CDR3 DNA is TGTGCCAGCAGCCCCTCACGGTCTTCCGAGCAGTACTTC. The encoded protein is CASSPSRSSEQYF. The full variable domain, in which reference TRBV14 and TRBJ2-7 provide the parts outside the CDR3, is EAGVTQFPSHSVIEKGQTVTLRCDPISGHDNLYWYRRVMGKEIKFLLHFVKESKQDESGMPNNRFLAERTGGTYSTLKVQPAELEDSGVYFCASSPSRSSEQYFGPGTRLTVT.

This sequence joins TRBV4-2 and TRBJ1-3; D is unresolved. This CDR3 has 16 residues. In germline, CDR1 is LGHNA, CDR2 YNFKEQ. Trimming removed 1 base at V and 0 bases at J, with 10 bases between. The CDR3, as DNA: TGTGCCAGCAGCCAAGTCGGGGAGGTCTCTGGAAACACCATATATTTT. It translates to CASSQVGEVSGNTIYF.

The rearrangement joins TRBV10-3 to TRBJ1-1, with 8 bases fitting TRBD1. The germline CDR1 and CDR2 sequences are ENHRY and SYGVKD. V trimming: 3 bases; J trimming: 10 bases; junction bases outside the gene matches: 4. The CDR3 spans 12 residues. Here the CDR3 reads CAISELDRGAFF. The CDR3 DNA follows: TGTGCCATCAGTGAACTCGACAGGGGAGCTTTCTTT.

CDR3 DNA: TGTGCCAGCACCAACCTGGGCCAGGGTTCCTATGGCTACACCTTC. Amino acids: CASTNLGQGSYGYTF. The chain uses TRBV6-5 and TRBJ1-2, with D tentatively TRBD1 (5 bases). The CDR3 loop spans 15 amino acids. Per the germline V gene, CDR1 is MNHEY and CDR2 is SVGAGI. V was clipped by 7 bases and J by 4 bases, with 19 bases between them.

The chain couples TRBV7-2 to TRBJ1-5, with D uncertain. The germline gives CDR1 SGHTA, CDR2 FQGNSA. The CDR3 sequence is 15 residues long. The V and J ends lost 3 bases and 2 bases respectively, with 11 bases between them. CDR3 bases: TGTGCCAGCAGCTTTCTAGGGTTGGGCAATCAGCCCCAGCATTTT. This gives the protein CASSFLGLGNQPQHF.

The chain recombines TRBV7-2 with TRBJ2-3; possible D gene TRBD2, 5 bases. There are 14 residues in the CDR3. From germline, CDR1 is SGHTA and CDR2 FQGNSA. V shed 7 bases and J shed 2 bases, with 13 bases lying between them. CDR3 protein: CASTPTRITDTQYF. The CDR3 DNA follows: TGTGCCAGCACCCCTACTAGGATCACAGATACGCAGTATTTT.

The DNA of the CDR3 is TGTGCCAGCAGTCAACGGGGGACCGGGGAGCTGTTTTTT. It yields the protein CASSQRGTGELFF. This chain uses TRBV25-1 with TRBJ2-2, with a weak D call TRBD2 (6 bases). The germline V gene has CDR1 MGHDK and CDR2 SYGVNS. V was pared by 5 bases and J by 5 bases, with 9 bases between. This CDR3 is 13 amino acids long.

The chain uses TRBV2 and TRBJ2-3; tentatively, D is TRBD1 (6 bases). With 7 bases removed from V and 2 bases from J, the gap between germline ends came to 19 bases. The length of the CDR3 is 16 residues. Germline CDR1 and CDR2: SNHLY and FYNNEI. The CDR3 DNA reads TGTGCCAGCAAAACCAGGGGCCTTATTGTCACAGATACGCAGTATTTT. It specifies CASKTRGLIVTDTQYF. Complete variable domain (other parts from reference TRBV2 and TRBJ2-3): EPEVTQTPSHQVTQMGQEVILRCVPISNHLYFYWYRQILGQKVEFLVSFYNNEISEKSEIFDDQFSVERPDGSNFTLKIRSTKLEDSAMYFCASKTRGLIVTDTQYFGPGTRLTVL.

The chain links TRBV11-1 to TRBJ2-7; 7 nucleotides align to TRBD1. Trimming removed 2 bases from V and 3 bases from J; junction bases left unmatched: 7. The CDR3 runs to 15 residues. Germline V gene sequence: CDR1 SGHAT, CDR2 FQDESV (reference sequence). The DNA of the CDR3 is TGTGCCAGCAGCTTATCCCGGGACAGTTACTACGAGCAGTACTTC. Translating it yields CASSLSRDSYYEQYF.

J is TRBJ2-5 and V is TRBV27; tentative D call: TRBD2 (5 bases). The CDR3 runs 16 residues. Trimming pared 1 base from V and 4 bases from J, leaving 16 bases between. Germline V lookup: CDR1 MNHEY, CDR2 SMNVEV (reference sequence). CDR3 DNA: TGTGCCAGCAGTTTATTGCCCCCGTCAGAGGGAGAGACCCAGTACTTC. Translation: CASSLLPPSEGETQYF.

For the CDR3, the DNA is TGTGCCAGCAGTGAAGCAAGGGGGCCTTATTCCCTCATGAACACTGAAGCTTTCTTT. This translates into CASSEARGPYSLMNTEAFF. The chain combines TRBV6-1 with TRBJ1-1; TRBD1 matches 7 bases. The CDR3 length is 19 residues. The junction had 13 bases not matched to a gene; V was cut back by 0 bases and J by 0 bases. The germline V gene has CDR1 MNHNS and CDR2 SASEGT.

This clone was counted once. The V and J genes are TRBV5-1 and TRBJ2-7; either TRBD1 or TRBD2 may fit D (6 bases each). The CDR3 runs to 14 residues. From germline, CDR1 is SGHRS and CDR2 YFSETQ. The germline V and J ends were trimmed by 4 bases and 2 bases, with 13 bases remaining between them. The CDR3 here is CASSPVGGPYEQYF. DNA for the CDR3: TGCGCCAGCAGCCCGGTCGGGGGCCCCTACGAGCAGTACTTC.

The rearrangement links TRBV2 to TRBJ1-1; D ambiguous. The CDR3 has 14 amino acids. Trimming stripped 4 bases from V and 7 bases from J, with 16 bases between. CDR1 is SNHLY, CDR2 FYNNEI, per germline. The CDR3 protein is CASSAPPVPLEAFF. DNA for the CDR3: TGTGCCAGCAGTGCACCCCCGGTGCCGCTTGAAGCTTTCTTT.

The DNA for the CDR3 is TGTGCCAGCAGCCAGGCGGGACAGACAAATTCACCCCTCCACTTT. This codes for CASSQAGQTNSPLHF. The chain has TRBV7-2 and TRBJ1-6; 7 nucleotides agree with TRBD1. The junction had 8 bases not matched to a gene; V was cut back by 5 bases and J by 7 bases. The V gene's germline CDR1 is SGHTA and CDR2 FQGNSA. The CDR3 contains 15 residues. Full variable domain (missing parts from reference TRBV7-2 and TRBJ1-6): GAGVSQSPSNKVTEKGKDVELRCDPISGHTALYWYRQSLGQGLEFLIYFQGNSAPDKSGLPSDRFSAERTGGSVSTLTIQRTQQEDSAVYLCASSQAGQTNSPLHFGNGTRLTVT.

The rearrangement uses TRBV7-2 and TRBJ1-5; D remains unclear. The CDR3 runs to 15 residues. Trimming took 1 base from V and 0 from J, leaving 7 bases between them. The germline V gene has CDR1 SGHTA and CDR2 FQGNSA. The CDR3 bases are TGTGCCAGCAGCTTAGACCAGCATAGCAATCAGCCCCAGCATTTT. Amino acids: CASSLDQHSNQPQHF.

The chain carries TRBV14 and TRBJ2-7; 9 bases are shared with TRBD1. CDR3 length: 16 residues. With V trimmed by 4 bases and J by 7 bases, 14 bases remained unmatched. The germline CDR1 and CDR2 sequences are SGHDN and FVKESK. The CDR3 reads CASSPDQNRGRREQYF. The DNA for the CDR3 is TGTGCCAGCAGCCCTGACCAAAACAGGGGGCGCAGGGAGCAGTACTTC.

V usage is TRBV29-1 and J usage is TRBJ1-2, with unresolved D. The length of the CDR3 is 11 residues. Trimming took 5 bases from V and 5 from J, leaving 9 bases between them. Per germline, CDR1 SQVTM and CDR2 ANQGSEA. CDR3: CSVLGGYGYTF. The CDR3 nucleotides read TGCAGCGTTTTGGGTGGATATGGCTACACCTTC.

CDR3 region: CASSSRPGREMASQPQHF. In DNA, the CDR3 is TGTGCCAGCAGTTCCCGCCCCGGCAGGGAGATGGCTAGTCAGCCCCAGCATTTT. V is TRBV28 and J is TRBJ1-5, with D perhaps TRBD1 (5 bases). Germline lookup yields CDR1 MDHEN and CDR2 SYDVKM. V shed 4 bases and J shed 6 bases, with 25 bases lying between them. This CDR3 spans 18 amino acids.

The chain uses TRBV9 and TRBJ2-3; D is undetermined. Trimming removed 0 bases from V and 2 bases from J, with 10 bases in between. Germline V CDR1 and CDR2: SGDLS, YYNGEE. CDR3 length: 15 residues. In DNA, the CDR3 is TGTGCCAGCAGCGTAGTTGACGGCTACACAGATACGCAGTATTTT. Its translation is CASSVVDGYTDTQYF.

The gene calls are TRBV7-2 and TRBJ1-5; perhaps TRBD1 as D (5 bases). The CDR3 consists of 13 residues. Germline values: CDR1 SGHTA, CDR2 FQGNSA. The V and J ends lost 5 bases and 10 bases respectively, with 15 bases between them. The CDR3 is CASSADPTEPQHF. The CDR3, as DNA: TGTGCCAGCAGCGCAGACCCGACAGAACCCCAGCATTTT.

The gene calls are TRBV5-4 and TRBJ1-2; D perhaps matches TRBD1 (6 bases). V lost 0 bases to trimming and J lost 8 bases, with 11 bases between them. Looked up from germline, CDR1 is SGHNT and CDR2 is YYREEE (reference sequence). This CDR3 has 13 amino acids. The CDR3 protein is CASSLAGAGGYTF. CDR3 in DNA: TGTGCCAGCAGCTTGGCAGGGGCGGGGGGCTACACCTTC.